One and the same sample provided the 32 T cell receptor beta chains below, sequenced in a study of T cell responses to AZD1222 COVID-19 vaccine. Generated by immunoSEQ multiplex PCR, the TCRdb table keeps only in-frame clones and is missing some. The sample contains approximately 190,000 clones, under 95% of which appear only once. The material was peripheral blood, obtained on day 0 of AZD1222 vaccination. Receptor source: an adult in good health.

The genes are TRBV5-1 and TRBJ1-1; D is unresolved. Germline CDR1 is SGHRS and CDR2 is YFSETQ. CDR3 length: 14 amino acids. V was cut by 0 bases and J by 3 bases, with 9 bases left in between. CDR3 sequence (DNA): TGCGCCAGCAGCTTGGTCGGGCAGGACACTGAAGCTTTCTTT. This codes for CASSLVGQDTEAFF.

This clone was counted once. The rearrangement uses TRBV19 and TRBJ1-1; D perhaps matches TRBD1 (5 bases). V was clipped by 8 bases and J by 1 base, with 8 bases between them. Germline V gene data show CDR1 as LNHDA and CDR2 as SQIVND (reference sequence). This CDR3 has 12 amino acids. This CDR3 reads CASGDRNTEAFF. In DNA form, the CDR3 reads TGTGCCAGTGGAGACAGGAACACTGAAGCTTTCTTT.

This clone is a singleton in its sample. CDR3 sequence (DNA): TGTGCCAGCAGCAGGACTAGCGGGAATCACGACGAGCAGTACTTC. It is translated as CASSRTSGNHDEQYF. This chain connects TRBV21-1 to TRBJ2-7; no DNA check was done on the table's D call, TRBD2. TRBV21-1 is a known pseudogene. This CDR3 region has 15 residues.

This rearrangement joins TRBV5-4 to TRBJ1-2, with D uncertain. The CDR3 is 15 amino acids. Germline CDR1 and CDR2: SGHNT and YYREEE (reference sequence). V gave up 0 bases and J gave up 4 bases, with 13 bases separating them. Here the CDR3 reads CASSLVQSGTYGYTF. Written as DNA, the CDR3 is TGTGCCAGCAGCTTGGTCCAATCCGGAACCTATGGCTACACCTTC.

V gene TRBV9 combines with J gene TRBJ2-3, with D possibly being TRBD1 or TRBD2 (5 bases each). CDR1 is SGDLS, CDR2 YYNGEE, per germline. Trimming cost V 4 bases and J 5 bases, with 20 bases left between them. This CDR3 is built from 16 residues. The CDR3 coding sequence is TGTGCCAGCAGCCCCCGCCCCATGCCTGGGGGAGATACGCAGTATTTT. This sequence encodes CASSPRPMPGGDTQYF. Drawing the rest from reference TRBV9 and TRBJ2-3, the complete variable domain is DSGVTQTPKHLITATGQRVTLRCSPRSGDLSVYWYQQSLDQGLQFLIQYYNGEERAKGNILERFSAQQFPDLHSELNLSSLELGDSALYFCASSPRPMPGGDTQYFGPGTRLTVL.

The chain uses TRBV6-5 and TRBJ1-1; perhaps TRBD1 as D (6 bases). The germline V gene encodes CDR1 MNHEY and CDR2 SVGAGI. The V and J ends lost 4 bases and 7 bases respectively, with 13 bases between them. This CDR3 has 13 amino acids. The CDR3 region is CASSSLGGVEAFF. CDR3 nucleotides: TGTGCCAGCAGTTCCCTCGGGGGCGTTGAAGCTTTCTTT.

CDR3 sequence (DNA): TGTGCCAGTAGGTTAGACCGGTACACTGAAGCTTTCTTT. Its translation: CASRLDRYTEAFF. The chain employs TRBV19 and TRBJ1-1; D unclear. The length of the CDR3 is 13 residues. Trimming removed 6 bases from V and 3 bases from J, with 11 bases in between. Germline-derived CDR1 and CDR2 are LNHDA and SQIVND (reference sequence).

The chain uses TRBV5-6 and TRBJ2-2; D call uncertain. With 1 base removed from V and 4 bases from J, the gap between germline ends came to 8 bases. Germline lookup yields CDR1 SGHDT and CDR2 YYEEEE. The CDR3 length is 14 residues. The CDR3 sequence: CASSLWQTTGELFF. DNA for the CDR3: TGTGCCAGCAGCTTGTGGCAGACCACCGGGGAGCTGTTTTTT. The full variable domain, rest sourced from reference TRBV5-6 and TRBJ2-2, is DAGVTQSPTHLIKTRGQQVTLRCSPKSGHDTVSWYQQALGQGPQFIFQYYEEEERQRGNFPDRFSGHQFPNYSSELNVNALLLGDSALYLCASSLWQTTGELFFGEGSRLTVL.

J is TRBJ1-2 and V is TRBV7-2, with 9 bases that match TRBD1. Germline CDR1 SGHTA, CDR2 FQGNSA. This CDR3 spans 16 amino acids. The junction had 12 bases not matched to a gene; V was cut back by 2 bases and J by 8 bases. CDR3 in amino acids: CASSLIIFGTGRGYTF. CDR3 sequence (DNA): TGTGCCAGCAGCTTAATTATTTTTGGGACAGGGAGAGGCTACACCTTC.

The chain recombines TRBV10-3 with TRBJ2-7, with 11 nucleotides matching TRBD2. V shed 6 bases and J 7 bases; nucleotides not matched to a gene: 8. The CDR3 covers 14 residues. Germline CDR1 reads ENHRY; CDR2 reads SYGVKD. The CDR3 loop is CAISAGTSGEEQYF. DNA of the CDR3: TGTGCCATCAGCGCCGGGACTAGCGGAGAAGAGCAGTACTTC.

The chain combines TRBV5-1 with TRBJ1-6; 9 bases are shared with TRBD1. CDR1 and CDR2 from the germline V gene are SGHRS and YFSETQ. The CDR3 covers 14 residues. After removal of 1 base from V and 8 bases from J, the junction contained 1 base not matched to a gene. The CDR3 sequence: CASSLTGGDSPLHF. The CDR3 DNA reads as TGCGCCAGCAGCTTGACAGGGGGCGATTCACCCCTCCACTTT.

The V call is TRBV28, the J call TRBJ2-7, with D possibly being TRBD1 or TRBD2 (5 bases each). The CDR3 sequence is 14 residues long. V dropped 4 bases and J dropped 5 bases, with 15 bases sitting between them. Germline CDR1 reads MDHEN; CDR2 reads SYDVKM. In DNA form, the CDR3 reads TGTGCCAGCAGTTACCGGGACCCGACCCACGAGCAGTACTTC. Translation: CASSYRDPTHEQYF.

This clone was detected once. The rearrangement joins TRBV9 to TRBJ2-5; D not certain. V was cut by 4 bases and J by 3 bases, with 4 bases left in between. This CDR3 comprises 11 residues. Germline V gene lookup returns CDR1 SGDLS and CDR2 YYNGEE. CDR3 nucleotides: TGTGCCAGCAGCAGAGAAGAGACCCAGTACTTC. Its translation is CASSREETQYF.

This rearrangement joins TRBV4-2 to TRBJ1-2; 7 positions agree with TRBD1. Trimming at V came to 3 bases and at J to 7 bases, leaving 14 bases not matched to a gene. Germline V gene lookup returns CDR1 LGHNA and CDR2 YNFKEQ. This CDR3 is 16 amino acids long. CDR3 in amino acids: CASSQSRQGGRGGYTF. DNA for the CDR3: TGTGCCAGCAGCCAGAGCCGACAGGGTGGGAGGGGTGGCTACACCTTC.

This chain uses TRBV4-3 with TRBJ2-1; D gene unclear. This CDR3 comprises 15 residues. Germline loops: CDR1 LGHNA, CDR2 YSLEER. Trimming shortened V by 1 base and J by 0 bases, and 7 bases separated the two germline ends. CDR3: CASSQVPGSYNEQFF. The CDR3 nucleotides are TGCGCCAGCAGCCAAGTTCCCGGCTCCTACAATGAGCAGTTCTTC.

CDR3 amino acids: CASSWDRFNSPLHF. The CDR3 region has the DNA TGTGCCAGCAGTTGGGACAGGTTTAATTCACCCCTCCACTTT. V usage is TRBV28 and J usage is TRBJ1-6; 8 nucleotides match TRBD1. Germline CDR1 is MDHEN and CDR2 is SYDVKM. Trimming cost V 4 bases and J 6 bases; bases outside gene matches: 2. The CDR3 runs to 14 residues. Drawing the rest from reference TRBV28 and TRBJ1-6, the complete variable domain is DVKVTQSSRYLVKRTGEKVFLECVQDMDHENMFWYRQDPGLGLRLIYFSYDVKMKEKGDIPEGYSVSREKKERFSLILESASTNQTSMYLCASSWDRFNSPLHFGNGTRLTVT.

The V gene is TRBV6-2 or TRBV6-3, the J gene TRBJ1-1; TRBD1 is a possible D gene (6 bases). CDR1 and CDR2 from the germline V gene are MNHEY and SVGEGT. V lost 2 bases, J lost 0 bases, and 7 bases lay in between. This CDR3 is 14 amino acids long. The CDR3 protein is CASSYRQVNTEAFF. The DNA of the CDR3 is TGTGCCAGCAGTTACCGACAGGTGAACACTGAAGCTTTCTTT.

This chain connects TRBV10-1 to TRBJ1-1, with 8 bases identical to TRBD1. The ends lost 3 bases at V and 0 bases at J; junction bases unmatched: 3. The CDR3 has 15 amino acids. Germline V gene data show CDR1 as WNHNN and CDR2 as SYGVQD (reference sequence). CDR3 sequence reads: CASSDGTGLNTEAFF. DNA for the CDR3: TGCGCCAGCAGTGATGGGACAGGCCTGAACACTGAAGCTTTCTTT.

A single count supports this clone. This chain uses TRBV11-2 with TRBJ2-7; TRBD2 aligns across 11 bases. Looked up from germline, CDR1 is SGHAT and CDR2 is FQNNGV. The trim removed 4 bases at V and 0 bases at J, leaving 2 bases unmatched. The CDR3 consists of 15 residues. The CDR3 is CASSWGLAASYEQYF. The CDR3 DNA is TGTGCCAGCAGCTGGGGACTAGCGGCCTCCTACGAGCAGTACTTC.

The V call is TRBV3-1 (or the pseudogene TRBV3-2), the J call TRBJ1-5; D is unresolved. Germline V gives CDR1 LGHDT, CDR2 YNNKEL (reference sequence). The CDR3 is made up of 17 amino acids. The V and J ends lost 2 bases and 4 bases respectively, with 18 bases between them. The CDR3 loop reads CASSQTLTGRANQPQHF. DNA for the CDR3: TGTGCCAGCAGCCAAACCCTAACCGGGAGGGCGAATCAGCCCCAGCATTTT.

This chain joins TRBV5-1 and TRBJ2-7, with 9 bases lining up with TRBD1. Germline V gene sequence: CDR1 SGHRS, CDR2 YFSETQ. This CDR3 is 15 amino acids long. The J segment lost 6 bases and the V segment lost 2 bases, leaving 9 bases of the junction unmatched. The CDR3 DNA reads TGCGCCAGCAGCTTAACGGGACAGGGTTTGAGCGAGCAGTACTTC. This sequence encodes CASSLTGQGLSEQYF.

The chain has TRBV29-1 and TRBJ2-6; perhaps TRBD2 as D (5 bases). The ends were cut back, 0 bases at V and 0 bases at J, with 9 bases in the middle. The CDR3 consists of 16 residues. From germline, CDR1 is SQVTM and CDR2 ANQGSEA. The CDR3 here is CSVEDQGGSGANVLTF. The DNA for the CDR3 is TGCAGCGTTGAAGATCAAGGAGGCTCTGGGGCCAACGTCCTGACTTTC.

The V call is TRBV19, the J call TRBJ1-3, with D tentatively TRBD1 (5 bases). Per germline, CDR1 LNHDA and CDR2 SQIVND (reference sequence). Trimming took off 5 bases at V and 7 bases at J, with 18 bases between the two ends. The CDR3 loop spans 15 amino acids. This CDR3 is CASSPGTFRANTIYF. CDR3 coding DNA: TGTGCCAGTAGTCCGGGGACTTTCCGGGCCAACACCATATATTTT. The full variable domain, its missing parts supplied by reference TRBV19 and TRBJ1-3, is DGGITQSPKYLFRKEGQNVTLSCEQNLNHDAMYWYRQDPGQGLRLIYYSQIVNDFQKGDIAEGYSVSREKKESFPLTVTSAQKNPTAFYLCASSPGTFRANTIYFGEGSWLTVV.

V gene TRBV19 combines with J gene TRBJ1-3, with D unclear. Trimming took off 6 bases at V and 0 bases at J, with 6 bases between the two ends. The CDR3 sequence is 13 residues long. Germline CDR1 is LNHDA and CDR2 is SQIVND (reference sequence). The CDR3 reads CASSIISGNTIYF. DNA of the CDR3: TGTGCCAGTAGCATCATCTCTGGAAACACCATATATTTT.

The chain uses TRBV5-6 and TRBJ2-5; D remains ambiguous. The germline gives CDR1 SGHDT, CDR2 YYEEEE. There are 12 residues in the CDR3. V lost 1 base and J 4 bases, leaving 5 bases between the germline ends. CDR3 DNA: TGTGCCAGCAGCTTGACGCGAGAGACCCAGTACTTC. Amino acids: CASSLTRETQYF.

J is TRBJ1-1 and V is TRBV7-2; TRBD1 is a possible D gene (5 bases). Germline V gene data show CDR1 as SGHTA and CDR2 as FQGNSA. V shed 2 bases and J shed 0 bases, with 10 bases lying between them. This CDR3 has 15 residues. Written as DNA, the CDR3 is TGTGCCAGCAGCTTATCCCCAGGGATGAACACTGAAGCTTTCTTT. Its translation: CASSLSPGMNTEAFF.

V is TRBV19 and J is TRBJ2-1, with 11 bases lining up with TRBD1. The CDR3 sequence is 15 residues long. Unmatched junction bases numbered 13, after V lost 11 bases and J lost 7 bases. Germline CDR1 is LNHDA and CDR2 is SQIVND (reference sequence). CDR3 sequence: CASTWRTGGINEQFF. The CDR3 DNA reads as TGTGCCTCCACTTGGCGGACAGGGGGCATTAATGAGCAGTTCTTC.

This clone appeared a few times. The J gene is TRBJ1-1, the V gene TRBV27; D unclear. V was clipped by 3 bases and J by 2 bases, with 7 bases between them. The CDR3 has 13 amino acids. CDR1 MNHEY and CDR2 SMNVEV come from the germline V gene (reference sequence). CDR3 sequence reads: CASSLADNTEAFF. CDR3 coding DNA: TGTGCCAGCAGTTTGGCCGACAACACTGAAGCTTTCTTT.

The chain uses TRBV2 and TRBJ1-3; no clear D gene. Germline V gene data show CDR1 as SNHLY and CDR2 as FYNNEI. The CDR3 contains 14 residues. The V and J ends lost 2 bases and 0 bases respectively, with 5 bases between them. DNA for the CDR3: TGTGCCAGCAGTGAACTCATCTCTGGAAACACCATATATTTT. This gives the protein CASSELISGNTIYF.

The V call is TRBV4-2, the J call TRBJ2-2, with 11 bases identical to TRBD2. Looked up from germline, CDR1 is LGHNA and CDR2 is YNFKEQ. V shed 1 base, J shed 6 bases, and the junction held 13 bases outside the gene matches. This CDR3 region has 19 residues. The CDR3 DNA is TGTGCCAGCAGCCAAGCGGCATCTTGGCCTAGCGGGGGGTCCGGGGAGCTGTTTTTT. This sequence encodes CASSQAASWPSGGSGELFF.

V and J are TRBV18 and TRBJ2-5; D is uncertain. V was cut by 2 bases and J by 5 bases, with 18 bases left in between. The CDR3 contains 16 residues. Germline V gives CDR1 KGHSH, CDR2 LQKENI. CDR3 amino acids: CASSPIGPQRGETQYF. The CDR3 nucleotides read TGTGCCAGCTCACCAATCGGGCCTCAGCGTGGGGAGACCCAGTACTTC.

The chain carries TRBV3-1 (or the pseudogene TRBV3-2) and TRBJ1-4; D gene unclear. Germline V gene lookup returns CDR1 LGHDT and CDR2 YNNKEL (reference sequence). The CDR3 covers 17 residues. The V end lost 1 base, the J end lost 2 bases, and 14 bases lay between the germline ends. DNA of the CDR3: TGTGCCAGCAGCCAAGTAAGGGTTTGGAATACTAATGAAAAACTGTTTTTT. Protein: CASSQVRVWNTNEKLFF.